This T cell receptor (beta chain) was recovered during a study of breast tumors, draining lymph nodes, adjacent tissues. Samples came from axillary lymph nodes draining the breast cancer. TCRdb fed the multiplex PCR reads into MiXCR, producing one record per CDR3 protein. The sample contains around 230,000 distinct CDR3 sequences, less than 45% of which appear only once. Study findings and constraints: Luminal-like breast cancer showed significantly higher tumor–nontumor repertoire similarity than basal-like. Data only fit, rather than demonstrated, lymph node origin of most tumor T cells. Data fit most tumor T cells coming from lymph node, expanding in tumor. Tumor TCR diversity was below lymph nodes but above nontumor tissue.

As for this clonotype: Its antigen is unknown.

CDR3 length equals 15 residues. CDR1 is SGHTA and CDR2 is FQGTGA in the germline V gene. With V trimmed by 5 bases and J by 7 bases, 6 bases remained unmatched. This chain connects TRBV7-3 to TRBJ2-1, with 12 bases lining up with TRBD2. The TCR sequence derives from a female donor with breast cancer. Some clones in this sample may be carry-over from other donors' samples. Sequencing used axillary lymph node tissue. CDR3 amino acids: CASSLTSGSANEQFF. CDR3 bases: TGTGCCAGCAGCCTGACTAGCGGGAGCGCGAATGAGCAGTTCTTC.